This entry is about one TCR beta chain. This clonotype turned up a few times. Which antigen it targets is not known. No per-base quality is available; no much larger clone lies one base away. For sequencing, an Illumina HiSeq 2500 was employed. TCR beta libraries were prepared by quantitative 5'-RACE with molecular barcodes. As for the original processing: A new computational method, built on a probabilistic model of VDJ rearrangement, was used to identify disease-linked TCR variants. The raw public data were reprocessed by TCRdb itself: fastp quality trimming at Q25, MiXCR clonotype calling, in-frame beta chains only. Duplicate CDR3 protein sequences are folded into a single record with the most common DNA and genes. These V and J calls are TCRdb output, not the study's own analysis. The sample table shows 250,000 or so distinct CDR3 sequences, and about 10% are seen once. Under 7% of the sample goes to the ten largest clones.

This sample was included in a study of CD8 T cells in ankylosing spondylitis (dated by TCRdb to about 2017). Background on the whole study: The study profiled T cell receptor beta repertoires in healthy donors and ankylosing spondylitis patients to find disease-linked TCR variants. Peripheral blood samples were taken, and synovial fluid was additionally collected from ankylosing spondylitis patients. In total, the full study cohort was made up of 108 healthy donors and 25 ankylosing spondylitis patients. The study at large found these results: Blood from ankylosing spondylitis patients appeared to be characterized by a TCR beta motif composed of eight highly homologous amino acid variants. In peripheral blood, the disease-linked clones were found at relatively low frequencies and had a CD8+ phenotype. The disease-linked clones were reported to be significantly enriched in matched synovial fluid samples from ankylosing spondylitis patients. Some of the motif variants had been reported before in the synovial fluid and blood of reactive arthritis patients, a finding that suggests common disease-initiation mechanisms.

The germline V gene (reference sequence) supplies CDR1 MNHEY and CDR2 SMNVEV. From the cysteine up to the phenylalanine, the CDR3 has a length of 13 residues. The read is trimmed to its CDR3 DNA, 39 bases read in frame from base 1. V lost 6 bases and J lost 6 bases; the stretch between them is 14 bases long. The rearrangement combines TRBV27 with TRBJ1-1; a tentative D call is TRBD1 (6 bases match). Source material: blood, either unsorted or a sorted T cell fraction (not recorded which). The sequence was collected from a male donor with ankylosing spondylitis or in good health (not recorded which). The CDR3 protein is CASRLQGRSEAFF. The DNA reads as follows: TGTGCCAGCAGACTACAGGGTAGGTCTGAAGCTTTCTTT.